This TCR beta chain was documented in a study of blood T cell repertoires in COVID-19 (dated by TCRdb to 2018 to 2020). About the full investigation: Samples covering the acute and convalescent phases of COVID-19 were provided by collaborators in the United States, Italy and Spain. The prospective study material was composed of cDNA or gDNA derived from T cells, B-cell-depleted T cells, or PBMCs. Deeply sampled blood TCRbeta repertoires from subjects exposed to, actively infected with, or recovered from COVID-19 were included in the dataset. The repertoires were released in a freely available public database intended as a resource for research on the immune response to SARS-CoV-2. Samples came from the ongoing ImmuneRACE study (first 160 participants) plus 1,254 subjects from 6 global collaborators. The sample metadata nearly always contained a de-identified subject ID, COVID-19 status, age in years and sex. Where available, HLA class I and class II types were obtained from metadata supplied by the sample provider rather than from assay-based typing.

V is shortened by 4 bases, J by 4 bases, and the region joining them spans 20 bases. CDR1 LGHNA and CDR2 YNFKEQ are derived from the germline V gene. The CDR3 holds 17 amino acids from the cysteine to the phenylalanine. Only CDR3 DNA remains: 51 bases, in frame from the first base. TCRbeta CDR3 regions were amplified from genomic DNA by means of the immunoSEQ Assay, a bias-controlled multiplex PCR. In the original analysis: Within the assay, amplification of reference gene primers was used to estimate how many nucleated cells each sample contained. Sequence reads were collapsed and filtered to measure the absolute abundance of every unique TCRbeta CDR3 rearrangement. For each sample, productive Simpson clonality was calculated as the square root of Simpson's diversity index across productive rearrangements. Here the immuneACCESS table is served through TCRdb, limited to in-frame sequences with V and J called. Missing clones are a known gap in these copies; in checked studies unresolved V genes cover under half, and the rest lacks a known reason. V, J and clone size derive from that table, while D and trimming were established from the DNA sequence. Here the sample has hundreds of thousands of clones; more than 85% occur a single time. The top ten clonotypes cover 1.3% of the sample.

Here is what the overall study found, with its caveats: How much clinical and demographic metadata was included differed by source and by participant, and the metadata was provided uncurated.

The collaborating institutions used their own protocols to collect whole blood in K2EDTA tubes. For TCRbeta analysis, collaborators shipped samples as frozen whole blood, isolated PBMCs, or DNA extracted from either of those sample types. This clone was detected only a few times. Its antigen target is currently unknown. Base qualities are not recorded, but no much larger clone differs from it by a single base. Sequenced material: peripheral blood. The chain joins TRBV4-2 to TRBJ2-1, with a tentative D gene TRBD2 over 6 matching bases. The TCR comes from a man in his 70s with acute or convalescent COVID-19. This receptor carries the CDR3 CASSRRRDRGMYNEQFF. The nucleotide sequence is TGTGCCAGCAGCCGCCGCCGGGACCGCGGGATGTACAATGAGCAGTTCTTC.